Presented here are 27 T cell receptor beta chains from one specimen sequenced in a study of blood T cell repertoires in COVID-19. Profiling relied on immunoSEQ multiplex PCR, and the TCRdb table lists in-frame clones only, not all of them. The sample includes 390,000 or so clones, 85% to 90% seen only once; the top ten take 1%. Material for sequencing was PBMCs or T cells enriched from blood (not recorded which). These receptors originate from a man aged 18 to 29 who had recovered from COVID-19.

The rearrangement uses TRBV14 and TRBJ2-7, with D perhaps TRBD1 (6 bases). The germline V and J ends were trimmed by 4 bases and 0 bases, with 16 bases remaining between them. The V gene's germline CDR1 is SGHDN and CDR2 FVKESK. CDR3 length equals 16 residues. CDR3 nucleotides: TGTGCCAGCAGCCCACTGACAGGTGGGGCCTCCTACGAGCAGTACTTC. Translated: CASSPLTGGASYEQYF.

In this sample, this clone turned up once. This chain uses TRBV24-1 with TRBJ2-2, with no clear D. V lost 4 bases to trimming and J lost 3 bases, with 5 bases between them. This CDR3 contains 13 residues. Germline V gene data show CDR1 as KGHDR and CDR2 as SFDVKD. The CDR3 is CATSDLYTGELFF. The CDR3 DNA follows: TGTGCCACCAGTGACCTTTACACCGGGGAGCTGTTTTTT.

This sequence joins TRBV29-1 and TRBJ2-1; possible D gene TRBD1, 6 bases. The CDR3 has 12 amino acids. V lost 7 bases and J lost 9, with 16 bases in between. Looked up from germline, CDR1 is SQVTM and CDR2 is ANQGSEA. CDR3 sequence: CSAPTGLGEQFF. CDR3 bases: TGCAGCGCACCCACAGGGCTAGGTGAGCAGTTCTTC.

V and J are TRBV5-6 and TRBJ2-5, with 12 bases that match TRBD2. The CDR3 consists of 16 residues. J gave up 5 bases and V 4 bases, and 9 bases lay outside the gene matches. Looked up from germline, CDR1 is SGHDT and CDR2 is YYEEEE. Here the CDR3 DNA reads TGTGCCAGCAGCCTGACTAGCGGGGGTTTCAAGGAGACCCAGTACTTC. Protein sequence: CASSLTSGGFKETQYF.

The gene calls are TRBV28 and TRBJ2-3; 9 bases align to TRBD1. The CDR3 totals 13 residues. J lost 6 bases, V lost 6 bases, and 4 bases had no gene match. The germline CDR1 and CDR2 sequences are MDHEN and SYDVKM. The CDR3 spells CASRGQGFDTQYF. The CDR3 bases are TGTGCCAGCAGGGGACAGGGTTTTGATACGCAGTATTTT.

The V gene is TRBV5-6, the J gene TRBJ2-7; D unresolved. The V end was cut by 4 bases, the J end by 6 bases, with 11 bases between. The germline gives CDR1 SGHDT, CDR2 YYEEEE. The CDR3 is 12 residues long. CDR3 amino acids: CASSRVSGEQYF. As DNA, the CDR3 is TGTGCCAGCAGCCGAGTGTCAGGCGAGCAGTACTTC.

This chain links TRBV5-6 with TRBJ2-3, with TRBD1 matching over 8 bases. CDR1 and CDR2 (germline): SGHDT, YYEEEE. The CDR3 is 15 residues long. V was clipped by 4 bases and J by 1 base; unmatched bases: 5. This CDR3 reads CASSTGQGRTDTQYF. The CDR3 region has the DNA TGTGCCAGCAGCACCGGACAGGGTCGCACAGATACGCAGTATTTT.

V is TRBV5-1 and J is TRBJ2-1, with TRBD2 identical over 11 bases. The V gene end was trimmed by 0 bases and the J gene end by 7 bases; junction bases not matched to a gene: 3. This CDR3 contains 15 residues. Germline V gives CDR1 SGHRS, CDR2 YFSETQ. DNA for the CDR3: TGCGCCAGCAGCTTGGAGGGACTAGCGGAAAATGAGCAGTTCTTC. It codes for CASSLEGLAENEQFF.

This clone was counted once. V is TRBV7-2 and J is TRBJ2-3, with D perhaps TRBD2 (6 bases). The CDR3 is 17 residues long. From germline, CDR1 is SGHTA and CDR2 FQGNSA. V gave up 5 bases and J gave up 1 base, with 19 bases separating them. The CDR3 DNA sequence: TGTGCCAGCAGCAAAACACAGCGAAGACTAGGCACAGATACGCAGTATTTT. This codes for CASSKTQRRLGTDTQYF.

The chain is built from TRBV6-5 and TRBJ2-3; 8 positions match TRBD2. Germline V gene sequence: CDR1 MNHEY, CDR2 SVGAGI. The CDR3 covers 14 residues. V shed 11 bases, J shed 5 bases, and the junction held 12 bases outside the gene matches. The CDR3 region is CAAFSGTRQDTQYF. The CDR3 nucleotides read TGTGCCGCTTTTTCCGGGACTAGGCAAGATACGCAGTATTTT.

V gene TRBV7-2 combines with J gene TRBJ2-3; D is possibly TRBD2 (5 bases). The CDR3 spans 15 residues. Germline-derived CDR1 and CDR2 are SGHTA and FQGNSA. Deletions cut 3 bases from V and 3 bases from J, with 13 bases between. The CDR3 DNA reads TGTGCCAGCAGCTTCGTCGGGGTTGGGACAGATACGCAGTATTTT. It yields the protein CASSFVGVGTDTQYF.

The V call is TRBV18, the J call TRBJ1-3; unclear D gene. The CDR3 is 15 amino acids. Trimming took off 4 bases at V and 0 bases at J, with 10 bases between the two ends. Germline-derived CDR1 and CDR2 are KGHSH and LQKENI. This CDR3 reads CASSLNTISGNTIYF. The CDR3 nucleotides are TGTGCCAGCTCACTGAACACAATCTCTGGAAACACCATATATTTT. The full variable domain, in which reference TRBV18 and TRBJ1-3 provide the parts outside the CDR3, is NAGVMQNPRHLVRRRGQEARLRCSPMKGHSHVYWYRQLPEEGLKFMVYLQKENIIDESGMPKERFSAEFPKEGPSILRIQQVVRGDSAAYFCASSLNTISGNTIYFGEGSWLTVV.

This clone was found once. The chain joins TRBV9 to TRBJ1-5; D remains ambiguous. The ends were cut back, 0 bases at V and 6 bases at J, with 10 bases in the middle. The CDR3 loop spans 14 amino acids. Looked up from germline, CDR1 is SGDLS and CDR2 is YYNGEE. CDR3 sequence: CASSVGPETQPQHF. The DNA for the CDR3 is TGTGCCAGCAGCGTAGGTCCAGAAACTCAGCCCCAGCATTTT.

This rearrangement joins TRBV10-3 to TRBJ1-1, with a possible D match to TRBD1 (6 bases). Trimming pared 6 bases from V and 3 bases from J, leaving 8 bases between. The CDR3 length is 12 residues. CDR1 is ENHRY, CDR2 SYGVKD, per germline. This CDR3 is CAIRGADTEAFF. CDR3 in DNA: TGTGCCATCAGGGGGGCGGACACTGAAGCTTTCTTT.

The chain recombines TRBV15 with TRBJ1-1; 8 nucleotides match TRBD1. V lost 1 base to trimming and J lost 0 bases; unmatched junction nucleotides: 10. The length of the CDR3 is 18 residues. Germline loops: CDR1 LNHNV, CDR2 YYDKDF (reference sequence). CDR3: CATSRASGGPPLNTEAFF. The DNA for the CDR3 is TGTGCCACCAGCAGAGCGTCAGGGGGCCCTCCCTTGAACACTGAAGCTTTCTTT.

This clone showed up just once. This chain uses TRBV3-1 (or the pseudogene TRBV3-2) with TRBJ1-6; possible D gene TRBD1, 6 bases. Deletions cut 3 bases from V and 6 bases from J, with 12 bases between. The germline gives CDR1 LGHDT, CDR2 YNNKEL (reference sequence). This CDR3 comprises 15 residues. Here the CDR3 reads CASSQGARINSPLHF. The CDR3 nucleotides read TGTGCCAGCAGCCAGGGGGCGCGAATTAATTCACCCCTCCACTTT.

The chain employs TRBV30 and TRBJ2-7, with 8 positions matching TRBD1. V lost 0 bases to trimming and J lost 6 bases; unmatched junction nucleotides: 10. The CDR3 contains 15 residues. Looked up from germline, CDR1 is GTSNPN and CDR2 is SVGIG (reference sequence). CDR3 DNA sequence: TGTGCCTGGAGTGTACGGGCAGGGGGCTTATCCGAGCAGTACTTC. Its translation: CAWSVRAGGLSEQYF.

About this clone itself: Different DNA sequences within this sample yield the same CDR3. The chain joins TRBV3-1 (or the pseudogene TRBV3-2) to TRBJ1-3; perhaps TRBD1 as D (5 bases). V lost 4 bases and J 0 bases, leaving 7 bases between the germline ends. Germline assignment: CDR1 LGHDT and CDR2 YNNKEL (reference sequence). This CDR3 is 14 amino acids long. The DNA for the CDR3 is TGTGCCAGCAGCCGAACAGGCTCTGGAAACACCATATATTTT. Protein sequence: CASSRTGSGNTIYF.

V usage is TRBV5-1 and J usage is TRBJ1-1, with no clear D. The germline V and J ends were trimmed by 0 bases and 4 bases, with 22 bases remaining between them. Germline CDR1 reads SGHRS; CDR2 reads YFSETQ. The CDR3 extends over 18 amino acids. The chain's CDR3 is CASSLGATATTTVTEAFF. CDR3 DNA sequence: TGCGCCAGCAGCTTGGGGGCCACAGCAACCACAACAGTCACTGAAGCTTTCTTT.

CDR3 loop: CASSLLSGSTDTQYF. In DNA, the CDR3 is TGTGCCAGCAGCTTACTTAGCGGGAGTACAGATACGCAGTATTTT. The chain joins TRBV7-2 to TRBJ2-3, with TRBD2 identical over 9 bases. This CDR3 spans 15 amino acids. The germline CDR1 and CDR2 sequences are SGHTA and FQGNSA. V shed 2 bases and J 3 bases; nucleotides not matched to a gene: 3. The full variable domain, in which reference TRBV7-2 and TRBJ2-3 provide the parts outside the CDR3, is GAGVSQSPSNKVTEKGKDVELRCDPISGHTALYWYRQSLGQGLEFLIYFQGNSAPDKSGLPSDRFSAERTGGSVSTLTIQRTQQEDSAVYLCASSLLSGSTDTQYFGPGTRLTVL.

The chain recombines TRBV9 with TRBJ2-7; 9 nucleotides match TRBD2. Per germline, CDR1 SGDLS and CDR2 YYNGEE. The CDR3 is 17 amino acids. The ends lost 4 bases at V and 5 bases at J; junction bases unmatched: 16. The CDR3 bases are TGTGCCAGCAGCCCCCGCCCCCGTATAGCGGGAGAAAACGAGCAGTACTTC. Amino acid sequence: CASSPRPRIAGENEQYF. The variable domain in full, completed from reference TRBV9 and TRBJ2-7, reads DSGVTQTPKHLITATGQRVTLRCSPRSGDLSVYWYQQSLDQGLQFLIQYYNGEERAKGNILERFSAQQFPDLHSELNLSSLELGDSALYFCASSPRPRIAGENEQYFGPGTRLTVT.

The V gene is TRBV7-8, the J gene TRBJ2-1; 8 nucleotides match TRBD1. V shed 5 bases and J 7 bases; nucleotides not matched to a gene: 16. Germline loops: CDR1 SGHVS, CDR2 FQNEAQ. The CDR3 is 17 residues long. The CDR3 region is CASSNTHRQGSMNEQFF. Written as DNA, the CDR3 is TGTGCCAGCAGCAACACCCACCGACAGGGGAGCATGAATGAGCAGTTCTTC.

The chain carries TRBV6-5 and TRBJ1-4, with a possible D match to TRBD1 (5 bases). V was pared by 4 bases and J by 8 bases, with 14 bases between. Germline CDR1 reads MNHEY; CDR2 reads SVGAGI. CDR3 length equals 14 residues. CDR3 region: CASSSKVGGEKLFF. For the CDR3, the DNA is TGTGCCAGCAGTTCCAAGGTGGGGGGAGAAAAACTGTTTTTT.

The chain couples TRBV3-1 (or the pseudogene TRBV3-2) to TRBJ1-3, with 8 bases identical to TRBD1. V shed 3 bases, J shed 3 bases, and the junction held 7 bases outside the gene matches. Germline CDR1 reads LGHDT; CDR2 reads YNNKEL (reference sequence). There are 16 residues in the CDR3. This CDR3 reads CASSHPGGTGGNTIYF. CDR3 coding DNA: TGTGCCAGCAGCCATCCCGGTGGGACAGGTGGAAACACCATATATTTT.

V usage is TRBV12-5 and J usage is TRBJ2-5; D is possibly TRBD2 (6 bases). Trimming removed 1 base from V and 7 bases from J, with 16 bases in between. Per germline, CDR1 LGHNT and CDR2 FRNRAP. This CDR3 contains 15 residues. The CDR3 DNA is TGTGCTAGTGGTTTGGGTGAGAACTCCGGGGGGACCCAGTACTTC. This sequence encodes CASGLGENSGGTQYF.

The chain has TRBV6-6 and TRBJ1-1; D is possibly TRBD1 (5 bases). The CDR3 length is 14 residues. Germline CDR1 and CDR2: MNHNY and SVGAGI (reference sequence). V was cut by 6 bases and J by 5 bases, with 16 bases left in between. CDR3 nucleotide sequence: TGTGCCAGCAGCCTACCGACGGGGGGGACTGAAGCTTTCTTT. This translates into CASSLPTGGTEAFF.

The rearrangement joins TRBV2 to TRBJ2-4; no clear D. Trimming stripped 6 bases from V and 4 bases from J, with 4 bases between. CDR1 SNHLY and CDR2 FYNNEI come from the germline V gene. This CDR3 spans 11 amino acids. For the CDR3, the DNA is TGTGCCAGCAGCGCGAAAAACATTCAGTACTTC. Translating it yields CASSAKNIQYF. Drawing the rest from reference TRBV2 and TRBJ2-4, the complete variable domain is EPEVTQTPSHQVTQMGQEVILRCVPISNHLYFYWYRQILGQKVEFLVSFYNNEISEKSEIFDDQFSVERPDGSNFTLKIRSTKLEDSAMYFCASSAKNIQYFGAGTRLSVL.